The 13 T cell receptor beta chains reported below all come from one sample, sequenced in a study of Ad26.COV2.S vaccination and SARS-CoV-2 variants. Sample treatment: some 20 received Ad26.COV2.S at low or high dose, single or two shots; about 5 received placebo; per-sample allocation not given. Samples came from day 63 after the first vaccine or placebo injection. Assay used: immunoSEQ multiplex PCR; TCRdb lists only in-frame clones, some missing. This sample carries about 330,000 clones, around 90% of them seen once, and the ten largest clones take approximately 5%. The sample here was peripheral blood, taken in a trial of Ad26.COV2.S vaccine versus placebo. Source of these receptors: a person aged 18-65 years who received the Ad26.COV2.S COVID-19 vaccine or a placebo.

V is TRBV6-1 and J is TRBJ1-3; 10 bases align to TRBD1. The germline CDR1 and CDR2 sequences are MNHNS and SASEGT. This CDR3 has 16 amino acids. J lost 5 bases, V lost 4 bases, and 8 bases had no gene match. The CDR3 is CASSAPRDRGRNTIYF. The DNA of the CDR3 is TGTGCCAGCAGTGCCCCTAGGGACAGGGGAAGAAACACCATATATTTT.

V gene TRBV7-9 combines with J gene TRBJ2-1; D not certain. Trimming took off 4 bases at V and 12 bases at J, with 7 bases between the two ends. In germline, CDR1 is SEHNR, CDR2 FQNEAQ (reference sequence). CDR3 size: 10 residues. In nucleotides, the CDR3 is TGTGCCAGCAGCTCGTTCCCGCAGTTCTTC. Translating gives CASSSFPQFF.

The rearrangement links TRBV7-3 to TRBJ1-2; D not certain. Germline V gene lookup returns CDR1 SGHTA and CDR2 FQGTGA. The V end lost 3 bases, the J end lost 0 bases, and 5 bases lay between the germline ends. The CDR3 sequence is 13 residues long. In DNA form, the CDR3 reads TGTGCCAGCAGCTTGTCCCCTAACTATGGCTACACCTTC. Protein sequence: CASSLSPNYGYTF.

The J gene is TRBJ1-1, the V gene TRBV5-4; possible D gene TRBD1, 5 bases. Germline V gives CDR1 SGHNT, CDR2 YYREEE (reference sequence). The CDR3 totals 15 residues. V was cut by 4 bases and J by 0 bases, with 13 bases left in between. The CDR3 bases are TGTGCCAGCAGCGTAGACAGTCTCATGAACACTGAAGCTTTCTTT. It specifies CASSVDSLMNTEAFF.

CDR3 amino acids: CASSLAGALGETQYF. CDR3 DNA sequence: TGTGCCAGCAGCTTAGCAGGGGCCCTCGGAGAGACCCAGTACTTC. The chain links TRBV13 to TRBJ2-5, with a tentative D call TRBD1 (6 bases). Deletions cut 1 base from V and 4 bases from J, with 13 bases between. The CDR3 is 15 residues long. CDR1 PRHDT and CDR2 FYEKMQ come from the germline V gene (reference sequence).

The rearrangement links TRBV9 to TRBJ1-3, with 9 bases that match TRBD1. V was clipped by 0 bases and J by 4 bases; unmatched bases: 8. CDR3 length equals 17 residues. Germline CDR1 is SGDLS and CDR2 is YYNGEE. The CDR3 DNA sequence: TGTGCCAGCAGCGTAGGGGACAGGGTTTTCGCGGGAAACACCATATATTTT. It specifies CASSVGDRVFAGNTIYF.

The chain joins TRBV7-2 to TRBJ2-3; D gene ambiguous. The CDR3 length is 16 residues. V shed 5 bases and J shed 3 bases, with 18 bases lying between them. Looked up from germline, CDR1 is SGHTA and CDR2 is FQGNSA. The DNA for the CDR3 is TGTGCCAGCAGCCTCTTTCTCGGACGGAATACAGATACGCAGTATTTT. Translating gives CASSLFLGRNTDTQYF.

This chain links TRBV5-1 with TRBJ1-5; tentatively, D is TRBD1 (6 bases). The CDR3 is made up of 15 amino acids. V gave up 0 bases and J gave up 7 bases, with 14 bases separating them. Germline CDR1 reads SGHRS; CDR2 reads YFSETQ. In DNA form, the CDR3 reads TGCGCCAGCAGCTTGGAGACAGGACTCGGGCAGCCCCAGCATTTT. The encoded protein is CASSLETGLGQPQHF.

The chain recombines TRBV13 with TRBJ1-2, with 7 bases matching TRBD1. Germline CDR1 PRHDT, CDR2 FYEKMQ (reference sequence). CDR3 length equals 14 residues. Losses at the gene ends were 3 bases for V and 6 bases for J; bases not matched to a gene: 7. The CDR3 reads CASSLSQGWDGYTF. As DNA, the CDR3 is TGTGCCAGCAGCTTGTCACAGGGGTGGGATGGCTACACCTTC.

In regard to this clone: Other DNA sequences in this specimen translate into the identical CDR3. This chain links TRBV29-1 with TRBJ1-1, with no clear D. Trimming cost V 1 base and J 1 base, with 1 base left between them. Germline V CDR1 and CDR2: SQVTM, ANQGSEA. The CDR3 covers 11 residues. In DNA form, the CDR3 reads TGCAGCGTTGAAGGGAACACTGAAGCTTTCTTT. Amino acid sequence: CSVEGNTEAFF.

The chain joins TRBV19 to TRBJ1-4; a weak D match, TRBD1 (5 bases). Between the trimmed V and J ends, which lost 5 bases and 8 bases, there was a span of 18 bases. CDR3 length: 15 amino acids. Germline V lookup: CDR1 LNHDA, CDR2 SQIVND (reference sequence). The CDR3 loop reads CASSSPGLDAEKLFF. CDR3 nucleotide sequence: TGTGCCAGTAGTTCCCCAGGGTTGGACGCCGAAAAACTGTTTTTT.

This chain joins TRBV4-3 and TRBJ1-2, with D possibly TRBD1 on 6 matching bases. The V and J ends lost 3 bases and 5 bases respectively, with 16 bases between them. The CDR3 length is 15 residues. Germline values: CDR1 LGHNA, CDR2 YSLEER. CDR3 nucleotide sequence: TGCGCCAGCAGCCAGACGGGGGGCGCCCCTTATGGCTACACCTTC. Protein product: CASSQTGGAPYGYTF.

In its sample, this clone was seen a few times. The CDR3 region is CASSLENGQGRNGYTF. CDR3 nucleotides: TGTGCCAGTTCCCTGGAGAACGGACAGGGAAGGAATGGCTACACCTTC. The chain combines TRBV3-1 (or the pseudogene TRBV3-2) with TRBJ1-2, with 8 bases matching TRBD1. V trimming: 9 bases; J trimming: 6 bases; junction bases outside the gene matches: 18. The CDR3 contains 16 residues. CDR1 and CDR2 from the germline V gene are LGHDT and YNNKEL (reference sequence).